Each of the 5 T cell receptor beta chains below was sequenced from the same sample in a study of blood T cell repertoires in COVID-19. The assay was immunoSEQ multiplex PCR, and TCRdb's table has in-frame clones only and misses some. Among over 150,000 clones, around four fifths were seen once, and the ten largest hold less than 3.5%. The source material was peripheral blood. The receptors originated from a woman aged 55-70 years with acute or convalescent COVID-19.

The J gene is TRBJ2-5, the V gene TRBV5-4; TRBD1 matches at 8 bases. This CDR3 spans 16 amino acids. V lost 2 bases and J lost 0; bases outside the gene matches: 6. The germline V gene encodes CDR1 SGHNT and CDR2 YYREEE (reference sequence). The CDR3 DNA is TGTGCCAGCAGCTTAAAGGACAGGGCGTACCAAGAGACCCAGTACTTC. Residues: CASSLKDRAYQETQYF.

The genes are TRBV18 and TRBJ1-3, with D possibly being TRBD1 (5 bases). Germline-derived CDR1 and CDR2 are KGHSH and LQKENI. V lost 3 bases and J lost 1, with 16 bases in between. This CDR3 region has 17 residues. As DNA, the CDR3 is TGTGCCAGCTCACCTAAGGATTGGGGCCCTTCTGGAAACACCATATATTTT. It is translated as CASSPKDWGPSGNTIYF. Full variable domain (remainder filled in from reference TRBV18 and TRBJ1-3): NAGVMQNPRHLVRRRGQEARLRCSPMKGHSHVYWYRQLPEEGLKFMVYLQKENIIDESGMPKERFSAEFPKEGPSILRIQQVVRGDSAAYFCASSPKDWGPSGNTIYFGEGSWLTVV.

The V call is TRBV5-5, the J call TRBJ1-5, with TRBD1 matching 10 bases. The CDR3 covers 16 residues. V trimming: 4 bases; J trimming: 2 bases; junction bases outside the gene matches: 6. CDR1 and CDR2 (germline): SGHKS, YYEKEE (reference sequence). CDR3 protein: CASSAAGTGGNQPQHF. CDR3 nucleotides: TGTGCCAGCAGCGCAGCCGGGACAGGGGGCAATCAGCCCCAGCATTTT.

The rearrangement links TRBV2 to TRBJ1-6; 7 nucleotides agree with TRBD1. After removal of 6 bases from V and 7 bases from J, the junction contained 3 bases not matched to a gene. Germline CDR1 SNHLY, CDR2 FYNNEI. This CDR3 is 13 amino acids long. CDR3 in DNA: TGTGCCAGCAGGGGCAGGGGGAATTCACCCCTCCACTTT. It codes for CASRGRGNSPLHF. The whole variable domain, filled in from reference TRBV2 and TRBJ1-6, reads EPEVTQTPSHQVTQMGQEVILRCVPISNHLYFYWYRQILGQKVEFLVSFYNNEISEKSEIFDDQFSVERPDGSNFTLKIRSTKLEDSAMYFCASRGRGNSPLHFGNGTRLTVT.

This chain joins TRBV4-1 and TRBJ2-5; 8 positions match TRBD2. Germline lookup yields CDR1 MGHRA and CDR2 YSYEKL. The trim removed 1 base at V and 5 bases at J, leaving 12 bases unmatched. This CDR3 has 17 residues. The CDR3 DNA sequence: TGCGCCAGCAGCCAAGGTCCTGAGCGGGGGCGGGGGGAGACCCAGTACTTC. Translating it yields CASSQGPERGRGETQYF.